The 9 T cell receptor beta chains below come from one sample, sequenced in a study of T-cell memory formation after mild COVID-19. A single record per CDR3 protein comes from TCRdb applying MiXCR to the 5' RACE reads. Counted here are around 25,000 distinct CDR3 sequences, approximately 7% occurring once; the ten biggest clones make up around 14%. Input material: PBMCs or a T cell subset sorted from them (not recorded which). These receptors all stem from an adult woman who had mild COVID-19 (a few samples of this study predate the infection). Cell type and time point are not known.

This clonotype is medium-sized. This chain links TRBV7-9 with TRBJ2-7, with D possibly TRBD1 on 5 matching bases. The CDR3 contains 14 residues. The V end lost 1 base, the J end lost 4 bases, and 11 bases lay between the germline ends. Germline assignment: CDR1 SEHNR and CDR2 FQNEAQ (reference sequence). The CDR3 spells CASSLGPGRYEQYF. The CDR3 DNA follows: TGTGCCAGCAGCTTAGGCCCAGGGCGTTACGAGCAGTACTTC. Together with reference TRBV7-9 and TRBJ2-7, the CDR3 gives the full variable domain: DTGVSQNPRHKITKRGQNVTFRCDPISEHNRLYWYRQTLGQGPEFLTYFQNEAQLEKSRLLSDRFSAERPKGSFSTLEIQRTEQGDSAMYLCASSLGPGRYEQYFGPGTRLTVT.

This clonotype showed up many times. V is TRBV19 and J is TRBJ1-2; TRBD1 aligns across 10 bases. The ends lost 3 bases at V and 8 bases at J; junction bases unmatched: 9. This CDR3 is built from 15 residues. Germline V gene data show CDR1 as LNHDA and CDR2 as SQIVND (reference sequence). In nucleotides, the CDR3 is TGTGCCAGTAGTATTGCGGGACAGGGGACGAGGGGCTACACCTTC. Its protein product is CASSIAGQGTRGYTF.

As for this clonotype: A read error may explain this, as a much larger clone is one base away. The J gene is TRBJ2-1, the V gene TRBV12-5; 10 bases match TRBD2. V shed 4 bases, J shed 9 bases, and the junction held 9 bases outside the gene matches. Germline values: CDR1 LGHNT, CDR2 FRNRAP. CDR3 length equals 15 residues. The CDR3 loop is CASGSLAGVRSEQFF. DNA for the CDR3: TGTGCTAGTGGTTCTCTAGCGGGAGTAAGGAGTGAGCAGTTCTTC.

This clonotype was recorded many times. The junction shows a germline mismatch at one end, possibly a read error. This rearrangement joins TRBV7-7 to TRBJ2-2; 13 nucleotides match TRBD2. This CDR3 region has 21 residues. Looked up from germline, CDR1 is SSHAT and CDR2 is FNYEAQ (reference sequence). The CDR3 region has the DNA TGTGCTAGCAGCTCCTTCCTAGCGGGACTAGCGGGACCCGCGAACACCGGGGAGCTGTTTTTT. It is translated as CASSSFLAGLAGPANTGELFF.

The sample holds many counts of this clonotype. The chain is built from TRBV12-2 and TRBJ2-3; the D segment call TRBD2 is taken from the table without a DNA check. TRBV12-2 is annotated as a pseudogene. The CDR3 contains 15 residues. Here the CDR3 reads CASRLTSVSTDTQYF. The CDR3 DNA reads TGTGCAAGTCGCTTGACTAGCGTGAGCACAGATACGCAGTATTTT.

This clonotype was seen ten or more times. The gene calls are TRBV5-1 and TRBJ2-3; D ambiguous. Germline assignment: CDR1 SGHRS and CDR2 YFSETQ. The CDR3 consists of 11 residues. Trimming took 5 bases from V and 3 from J, leaving 4 bases between them. The CDR3 DNA reads as TGCGCCAGCAGTTCAACAGATACGCAGTATTTT. Translating gives CASSSTDTQYF.

Points on this clonotype: This may stem from a read error, because a much larger clone lies one nucleotide away. The V gene is TRBV7-3, the J gene TRBJ1-5; 8 bases fit TRBD1. Germline lookup yields CDR1 SGHTA and CDR2 FQGTGA. The CDR3 covers 19 residues. The CDR3 DNA is TGTGCCAGCAGCCGAGAGGGACAGGTCGCTGTGAGGGGTAATCAGCACCAGCATTTT. This codes for CASSREGQVAVRGNQHQHF. The whole variable domain, remainder taken from reference TRBV7-3 and TRBJ1-5, is GAGVSQTPSNKVTEKGKYVELRCDPISGHTALYWYRQSLGQGPEFLIYFQGTGAADDSGLPNDRFFAVRPEGSVSTLKIQRTERGDSAVYLCASSREGQVAVRGNQHQHFGDGTRLSIL.

This clonotype has a count of ten or more. V usage is TRBV3-1 and J usage is TRBJ2-1, with D perhaps matching TRBD2 (6 bases). Germline V CDR1 and CDR2: LGHDT, YNNKEL (reference sequence). The ends were cut back, 0 bases at V and 0 bases at J, with 9 bases in the middle. CDR3 size: 16 residues. The CDR3 DNA sequence: TGTGCCAGCAGCCAAGACCCCGGGGGCTCCTACAATGAGCAGTTCTTC. Its protein product is CASSQDPGGSYNEQFF.

This clonotype was recorded at least ten times. The genes are TRBV3-1 and TRBJ2-2; 10 nucleotides align to TRBD2. The ends lost 1 base at V and 0 bases at J; junction bases unmatched: 8. The CDR3 extends over 19 amino acids. From germline, CDR1 is LGHDT and CDR2 YNNKEL (reference sequence). This CDR3 reads CASSQVSWLAGANTGELFF. The CDR3, as DNA: TGTGCCAGCAGCCAAGTTAGTTGGCTAGCGGGGGCGAACACCGGGGAGCTGTTTTTT. The variable domain in full, completed from reference TRBV3-1 and TRBJ2-2, reads DTAVSQTPKYLVTQMGNDKSIKCEQNLGHDTMYWYKQDSKKFLKIMFSYNNKELIINETVPNRFSPKSPDKAHLNLHINSLELGDSAVYFCASSQVSWLAGANTGELFFGEGSRLTVL.